The TCR beta chain under discussion was sequenced for a study of cytomegalovirus exposure and HLA in healthy donors. V was trimmed by 1 base and J by 4 bases, leaving 10 bases between them. There are 14 residues in the CDR3. Germline CDR1 is SGHDN and CDR2 is FVKESK. PCR employed 60 Vbeta and 13 Jbeta primers. Sequenced by immunoSEQ multiplex PCR; TCRdb stores in-frame clones only, minus some. The repertoire holds about 170,000 clones, about 88% seen once, with about 2% in the top ten. Sequencing was performed on PBMCs. The sequence came from a man aged 18 to 35 in good health and CMV-seropositive. The chain is built from TRBV14 and TRBJ2-5; TRBD2 is a possible D gene (5 bases). The CDR3: CASSQGFEGETQYF. The CDR3 DNA follows: TGTGCCAGCAGCCAAGGTTTCGAGGGAGAGACCCAGTACTTC.